Many counts were recorded for the clone carrying this TCR beta chain. From germline, CDR1 is LGHNA and CDR2 YSLEER. V was pared by 1 base and J by 2 bases, with 8 bases between. The CDR3 covers 14 residues. The time point denotes: patch test 2, 6 weeks after DPC sensitization. As to treatment: therapeutic diphenylcyclopropenone sensitization with weekly scalp DPC. This sample was included in a study of human T cells and chemical hapten exposure. TCRdb called the RACE reads again in MiXCR, with one record for every CDR3 protein. Of about 82,000 distinct CDR3 sequences listed, over 9.5% are singletons. The receptor's source is a woman aged 45-59 years with alopecia areata. Some clones in this sample may be carry-over from other donors' samples. The specimen comprised whole blood, sampled in connection with sensitization to the hapten diphenylcyclopropenone (DPC). The chain has TRBV4-3 and TRBJ1-2, with D hard to call. Written as DNA, the CDR3 is TGCGCCAGCAGCCAAGGCGTCAGCAACTATGGCTACACCTTC. This sequence encodes CASSQGVSNYGYTF.